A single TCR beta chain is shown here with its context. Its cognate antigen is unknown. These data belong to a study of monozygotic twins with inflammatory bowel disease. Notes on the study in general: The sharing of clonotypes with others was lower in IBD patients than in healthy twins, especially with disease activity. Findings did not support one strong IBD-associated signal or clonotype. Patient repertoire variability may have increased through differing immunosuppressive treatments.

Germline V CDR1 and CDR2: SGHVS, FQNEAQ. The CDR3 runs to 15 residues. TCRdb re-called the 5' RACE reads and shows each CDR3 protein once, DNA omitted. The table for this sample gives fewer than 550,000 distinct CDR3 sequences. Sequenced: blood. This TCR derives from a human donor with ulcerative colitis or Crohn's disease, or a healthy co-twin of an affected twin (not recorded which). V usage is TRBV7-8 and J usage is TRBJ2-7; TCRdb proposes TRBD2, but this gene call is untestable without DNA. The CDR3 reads CASSLDGTESYEQYF.